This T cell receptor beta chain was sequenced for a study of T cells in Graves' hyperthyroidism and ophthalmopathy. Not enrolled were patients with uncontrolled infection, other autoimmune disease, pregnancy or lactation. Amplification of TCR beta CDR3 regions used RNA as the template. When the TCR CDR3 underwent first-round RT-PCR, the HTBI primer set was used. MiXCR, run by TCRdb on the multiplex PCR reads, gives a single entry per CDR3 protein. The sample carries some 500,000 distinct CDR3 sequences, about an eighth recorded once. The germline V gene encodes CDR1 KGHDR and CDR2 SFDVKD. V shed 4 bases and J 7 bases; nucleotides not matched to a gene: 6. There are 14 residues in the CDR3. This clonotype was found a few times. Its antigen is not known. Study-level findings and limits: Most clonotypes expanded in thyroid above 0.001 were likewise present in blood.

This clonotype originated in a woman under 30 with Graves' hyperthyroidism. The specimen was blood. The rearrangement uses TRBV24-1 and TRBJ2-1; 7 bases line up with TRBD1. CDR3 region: CATSDPGQINEQFF. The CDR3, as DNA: TGTGCCACCAGTGACCCGGGACAGATAAATGAGCAGTTCTTC.